This entry lists 6 T cell receptor beta chains sequenced from one sample in a study of blood T cell repertoires in COVID-19. Sequencing was performed with immunoSEQ multiplex PCR; in TCRdb, only in-frame clones are kept and a portion is missing. The top ten clones hold under 7% of a sample with 26,000 or so clones, about nine tenths of them seen once. Specimen: peripheral blood. These receptors were taken from a man in his sixties with active COVID-19.

This chain uses TRBV6-5 with TRBJ1-2, with no clear D. Looked up from germline, CDR1 is MNHEY and CDR2 is SVGAGI. V lost 2 bases and J lost 10, with 14 bases in between. The CDR3 is made up of 13 amino acids. The CDR3 nucleotides are TGTGCCAGCAGTTACGGGTCCTCTCAGGACTACACCTTC. This translates into CASSYGSSQDYTF.

This CDR3 is CASSYRGSINEQYF. In DNA form, the CDR3 reads TGTGCCAGCAGTTACCGAGGCTCCATAAACGAGCAGTACTTC. This chain connects TRBV6-2 or TRBV6-3 to TRBJ2-7; D gene ambiguous. There are 14 residues in the CDR3. Germline CDR1 is MNHEY and CDR2 is SVGEGT. Trimming shortened V by 2 bases and J by 5 bases, and 13 bases separated the two germline ends.

J is TRBJ1-5 and V is TRBV28, with 8 nucleotides matching TRBD1. The CDR3 covers 13 residues. Germline loops: CDR1 MDHEN, CDR2 SYDVKM. Germline trimming cut 5 bases from V and 7 bases from J; bases unmatched to any gene: 4. CDR3 amino acids: CASSPGGDQPQHF. The DNA for the CDR3 is TGTGCCAGCAGTCCAGGGGGCGACCAGCCCCAGCATTTT.

This chain joins TRBV11-2 and TRBJ2-7; tentative D call: TRBD1 (5 bases). This CDR3 spans 14 amino acids. CDR1 and CDR2 from the germline V gene are SGHAT and FQNNGV. V gave up 1 base and J gave up 3 bases, with 10 bases separating them. The CDR3 DNA sequence: TGTGCCAGCAGCTTAGTGGGGCCCAACTACGAGCAGTACTTC. This codes for CASSLVGPNYEQYF.

V usage is TRBV19 and J usage is TRBJ1-2; D is ambiguous. Germline V CDR1 and CDR2: LNHDA, SQIVND (reference sequence). Trimming pared 11 bases from V and 7 bases from J, leaving 11 bases between. The CDR3 contains 10 residues. The CDR3, as DNA: TGTGCCGCCTTTGGTAGTGGCTACACCTTC. Translated: CAAFGSGYTF.

The chain combines TRBV7-6 with TRBJ1-5; D not certain. The germline V gene has CDR1 SGHVS and CDR2 FNYEAQ. The V and J ends lost 1 base and 0 bases respectively, with 7 bases between them. CDR3 length equals 15 residues. The CDR3 DNA reads as TGTGCCAGCAGCTTAGGTCGGGATAGCAATCAGCCCCAGCATTTT. This gives the protein CASSLGRDSNQPQHF.